These 21 T cell receptor beta chains were all obtained from the same sample, sequenced in a study of cytomegalovirus exposure and HLA in healthy donors. The repertoire was sequenced with immunoSEQ multiplex PCR; TCRdb's copy has only in-frame clones and lacks some. The table lists some 86,000 clones, under 95% of them singletons, with about 3.8% in the top ten. Sequencing was performed on PBMCs. All receptors derive from a woman aged 30 to 39 in good health and CMV-seronegative.

The chain recombines TRBV7-8 with TRBJ2-1; 11 bases fit TRBD2. CDR1 and CDR2 (germline): SGHVS, FQNEAQ. The CDR3 totals 16 residues. The V segment lost 5 bases and the J segment 8 bases; nucleotides outside the gene matches: 11. Here the CDR3 DNA reads TGTGCCAGCAGCCGGCTTAGCGGGAGGGTCTCGGATGAGCAGTTCTTC. Its protein product is CASSRLSGRVSDEQFF. The whole variable domain, filled in from reference TRBV7-8 and TRBJ2-1, reads GAGVSQSPRYKVAKRGQDVALRCDPISGHVSLFWYQQALGQGPEFLTYFQNEAQLDKSGLPSDRFFAERPEGSVSTLKIQRTQQEDSAVYLCASSRLSGRVSDEQFFGPGTRLTVL.

V is TRBV5-1 and J is TRBJ2-3, with 10 bases aligning to TRBD2. CDR1 and CDR2 (germline): SGHRS, YFSETQ. Unmatched junction bases numbered 4, after V lost 4 bases and J lost 2 bases. CDR3 length equals 15 residues. The CDR3 protein is CASSLTSGATDTQYF. In DNA form, the CDR3 reads TGCGCCAGCAGCCTCACTAGCGGGGCCACAGATACGCAGTATTTT.

V usage is TRBV5-4 and J usage is TRBJ1-2; 9 nucleotides match TRBD1. Trimming cost V 4 bases and J 2 bases; bases outside gene matches: 6. CDR3 length equals 15 residues. Germline V lookup: CDR1 SGHNT, CDR2 YYREEE (reference sequence). The CDR3 loop is CASSREGQGNYGYTF. In nucleotides, the CDR3 is TGTGCCAGCAGCCGCGAGGGACAGGGAAACTATGGCTACACCTTC.

The rearrangement uses TRBV19 and TRBJ2-3; tentative D call: TRBD1 (5 bases). This CDR3 spans 17 amino acids. Trimming cost V 5 bases and J 1 base, with 19 bases left between them. CDR1 and CDR2 from the germline V gene are LNHDA and SQIVND (reference sequence). CDR3 sequence (DNA): TGTGCCAGTAGTGGTCTGGTAAGGGGATGGGGCACAGATACGCAGTATTTT. It yields the protein CASSGLVRGWGTDTQYF.

The chain recombines TRBV2 with TRBJ2-3; 12 nucleotides align to TRBD2. The germline V gene has CDR1 SNHLY and CDR2 FYNNEI. With V trimmed by 5 bases and J by 1 base, 1 base remained unmatched. The CDR3 contains 15 residues. CDR3: CASSWTSGGTDTQYF. In DNA form, the CDR3 reads TGTGCCAGCAGTTGGACTAGCGGGGGCACAGATACGCAGTATTTT.

This chain links TRBV6-4 with TRBJ2-1; 12 bases agree with TRBD2. This CDR3 is 14 amino acids long. The ends lost 6 bases at V and 11 bases at J; junction bases unmatched: 8. CDR1 and CDR2 (germline): MRHNA, SNTAGT. The CDR3 DNA sequence: TGTGCCAGCAGGGAACTAGCGGGAGGCCCTAAGCAGTTCTTC. Its protein is CASRELAGGPKQFF.

This clone is a singleton in its sample. This CDR3 reads CASSSTPGNGYTF. CDR3 in DNA: TGTGCCAGCAGTTCAACCCCAGGGAATGGCTACACCTTC. The gene calls are TRBV6-6 and TRBJ1-2, with D possibly being TRBD1 (5 bases). The germline gives CDR1 MNHNY, CDR2 SVGAGI (reference sequence). V lost 4 bases and J lost 6, with 12 bases in between. The CDR3 is 13 amino acids.

V is TRBV6-5 and J is TRBJ1-5, with 7 bases aligning to TRBD1. The CDR3 has 15 amino acids. CDR1 and CDR2 from the germline V gene are MNHEY and SVGAGI. The junction had 12 bases not matched to a gene; V was cut back by 6 bases and J by 7 bases. Here the CDR3 DNA reads TGTGCCAGCAGCAAAGACAGGGAAGCCGGACAGCCCCAGCATTTT. Protein sequence: CASSKDREAGQPQHF.

The CDR3 nucleotides read TGTGCCAGTAGTTCCCCCTGGACAGAGGGGAACGAGCAGTACTTC. This codes for CASSSPWTEGNEQYF. V is TRBV19 and J is TRBJ2-7, with D maybe TRBD1 (6 bases). With 5 bases removed from V and 5 bases from J, the gap between germline ends came to 19 bases. From germline, CDR1 is LNHDA and CDR2 SQIVND (reference sequence). The CDR3 runs 15 residues.

The genes are TRBV6-6 and TRBJ1-4; D gene unclear. Germline CDR1 MNHNY, CDR2 SVGAGI (reference sequence). The length of the CDR3 is 13 residues. V shed 8 bases and J shed 0 bases, with 7 bases lying between them. CDR3: CASGPATNEKLFF. CDR3 nucleotide sequence: TGTGCCAGCGGCCCAGCAACTAATGAAAAACTGTTTTTT.

This chain uses TRBV25-1 with TRBJ2-3; tentatively, D is TRBD1 (5 bases). CDR3 length: 13 residues. V lost 3 bases and J lost 4, with 8 bases in between. CDR1 and CDR2 (germline): MGHDK, SYGVNS. For the CDR3, the DNA is TGTGCCAGCAGTGACTGGGGCCCAGATACGCAGTATTTT. It is translated as CASSDWGPDTQYF.

This chain links TRBV5-6 with TRBJ1-1; 7 nucleotides agree with TRBD1. Germline CDR1 reads SGHDT; CDR2 reads YYEEEE. V lost 4 bases and J lost 1; bases outside the gene matches: 7. This CDR3 spans 15 amino acids. The CDR3 DNA follows: TGTGCCAGCAGCGCACAGGGGACATCGAACACTGAAGCTTTCTTT. This sequence encodes CASSAQGTSNTEAFF.

J is TRBJ1-1 and V is TRBV30; 8 positions agree with TRBD1. CDR1 and CDR2 from the germline V gene are GTSNPN and SVGIG (reference sequence). The CDR3 is 13 amino acids. The CDR3 DNA reads as TGTGCTTTCTCGGGACAGGCGAACACTGAAGCTTTCTTT. Translated: CAFSGQANTEAFF.

J is TRBJ1-2 and V is TRBV14; 7 nucleotides line up with TRBD1. The CDR3 length is 13 residues. The germline V gene has CDR1 SGHDN and CDR2 FVKESK. Unmatched junction bases numbered 2, after V lost 3 bases and J lost 4 bases. The DNA of the CDR3 is TGTGCCAGCAGCCATGACAGGGTCTATGGCTACACCTTC. It codes for CASSHDRVYGYTF. The full variable domain, with the rest looked up from reference TRBV14 and TRBJ1-2, is EAGVTQFPSHSVIEKGQTVTLRCDPISGHDNLYWYRRVMGKEIKFLLHFVKESKQDESGMPNNRFLAERTGGTYSTLKVQPAELEDSGVYFCASSHDRVYGYTFGSGTRLTVV.

The V and J genes are TRBV4-1 and TRBJ1-1; 7 bases align to TRBD1. V shed 0 bases and J 12 bases; nucleotides not matched to a gene: 7. Germline assignment: CDR1 MGHRA and CDR2 YSYEKL. CDR3 size: 13 residues. CDR3 in amino acids: CASSQETGLVSFF. CDR3 coding DNA: TGCGCCAGCAGCCAAGAGACAGGGTTGGTATCTTTCTTT.

The chain carries TRBV19 and TRBJ2-1; TRBD1 is a possible D gene (6 bases). The CDR3 totals 13 residues. Germline assignment: CDR1 LNHDA and CDR2 SQIVND (reference sequence). V was pared by 3 bases and J by 9 bases, with 12 bases between. In DNA, the CDR3 is TGTGCCAGTAGTATCCAGGGGTCTGGTGAGCAGTTCTTC. This translates into CASSIQGSGEQFF.

This clone was found once. The gene calls are TRBV14 and TRBJ1-1; D is possibly TRBD1 (5 bases). Germline CDR1 reads SGHDN; CDR2 reads FVKESK. The CDR3 is 13 residues long. Trimming left V 1 base short and J 6 bases short, with 9 bases between. The CDR3 here is CASSQVLGAEAFF. CDR3 DNA sequence: TGTGCCAGCAGCCAAGTTCTAGGGGCTGAAGCTTTCTTT.

This chain links TRBV28 with TRBJ2-1; TRBD2 agrees at 10 bases. CDR1 and CDR2 from the germline V gene are MDHEN and SYDVKM. CDR3 length equals 14 residues. Trimming took 3 bases from V and 6 from J; bases not matched to a gene: 2. The CDR3 here is CASSLSSGGNEQFF. The DNA of the CDR3 is TGTGCCAGCAGTTTGTCTAGCGGGGGCAATGAGCAGTTCTTC.

This chain uses TRBV19 with TRBJ1-5; D not resolved. This CDR3 comprises 15 residues. V lost 7 bases and J 6 bases, leaving 19 bases between the germline ends. The germline V gene encodes CDR1 LNHDA and CDR2 SQIVND (reference sequence). In DNA, the CDR3 is TGTGCCAGTAATCCCGGCGGAGGTGTAGGTCAGCCCCAGCATTTT. Residues: CASNPGGGVGQPQHF.

V and J are TRBV27 and TRBJ2-7; TRBD2 aligns across 7 bases. Losses at the gene ends were 3 bases for V and 3 bases for J; bases not matched to a gene: 5. The germline V gene has CDR1 MNHEY and CDR2 SMNVEV (reference sequence). The CDR3 runs 14 residues. CDR3 sequence: CASSLVAGFYEQYF. Here the CDR3 DNA reads TGTGCCAGCAGTTTGGTAGCGGGTTTCTACGAGCAGTACTTC.

CDR3 nucleotide sequence: TGTGCCACGGGGGAGGAACAGGCGAGCACAGATACGCAGTATTTT. Residues: CATGEEQASTDTQYF. The chain joins TRBV2 to TRBJ2-3; maybe TRBD2 (6 bases). Germline CDR1 is SNHLY and CDR2 is FYNNEI. The CDR3 extends over 15 amino acids. Deletions cut 10 bases from V and 0 bases from J, with 17 bases between.